The present TCR beta chain was sequenced within a study of blood T cells in healthy people across ages (dated by TCRdb to the mid-2010s). Concerning the study at large: Template switching captured roughly one uniquely barcoded TCR beta cDNA molecule per two T cells in model experiments. The study analyzed two additional independent replicas of 1 million unique cDNA reads from the same blood draw for two donors, one aged 18 to 29 and one aged 80 or older. Age-related changes in TCR beta repertoire diversity were measured in the study by deep sequencing normalized with unique cDNA molecular identifiers. To avoid experimental bias, donors of different ages were distributed randomly across sequencing lanes. The donors were split into four age groups: young (average approximately 16 years), middle-aged (roughly 40), aged (approximately 60) and long-lived (roughly 86).

Library construction relied on 5' RACE. The data were produced on an Illumina HiSeq 2500. The second PCR ran for about 6 to 11 cycles and used a J-beta primer mix along with a sample-barcoded 5' primer. Each TCR beta cDNA molecule received a unique molecular identifier from a template-switch 5' adaptor carrying 12 random nucleotides. At least 3 million CDR3-containing paired-end reads were obtained from each sample. First-strand cDNA was synthesized from all RNA with the Mint cDNA synthesis kit, primed by a TRBC-specific oligonucleotide. All cDNA was treated with uracil-DNA glycosylase and then went through a first 18-cycle PCR with the universal primers M1SS and BC2_uni_R. Per the source publication's procedure: For normalization, 1 million high-quality reads, each with a distinct molecular identifier, were randomly selected from each sample. Instead of being binned into consensus sequences, reads that shared molecular identifiers were thrown out. CDR3 identification, clonotype clustering and error correction used MiTCR with a Q25 quality threshold and the strictest error-elimination algorithm. A nonparametric unseen species model with Euler transformation was used to estimate lower-bound total TCR beta diversity. TCRdb cleaned the public reads at Q25 with fastp, built clones with MiXCR and kept in-frame beta chains. Every CDR3 protein is listed once, alongside the most common genes and DNA of its rows. The V and J calls follow TCRdb's processing rather than the paper's. The sample profile shows 1.5 million to 2 million distinct CDR3 sequences; about 31% of them were found once. The biggest ten clones account for over 9% of the sample.

The 40 or so donors, aged about 6 to 90 years, were systemically healthy Caucasian individuals from Russia. Each donor gave ten milliliters of peripheral blood, drawn into EDTA-treated Vacutainer tubes. Ficoll-Paque density-gradient centrifugation was used to isolate PBMCs, with at least 7 million obtained per sample. Total RNA, at least 6 micrograms per sample, was extracted from PBMCs with Trizol reagent. For every donor, an aliquot of PBMCs went through flow cytometry to measure the percentages of naive CD45RAhigh/CD27high T cells. Turning to this clonotype: The antigen it recognizes is unknown. No per-base quality is available; no much larger clone lies one base away.

The paper's findings and limits, for the study overall: Observed TCR beta diversity per million T cells fell roughly linearly with age, and a significant reduction was already apparent by age around 36. Because profiling used bulk unsorted PBMCs, naive and antigen-experienced compartments could not be compared conclusively. Observed TCR beta diversity correlated strongly with the percentage of naive T cells measured by flow cytometry. Estimates of total diversity based on one million sequenced T cells were considered lower bounds and underestimates. Donor CMV infection status was unknown, potentially confounding age-related changes in expanded clonotypes. The long-lived group showed more naive CD4+ T cells, fewer expanded clones and increased TCR diversity than the aged group, suggesting age selection.

The CDR1 and CDR2 encoded by the germline V gene (reference sequence) are DFQATT and SNEGSKA. The CDR3 contains 11 residues, cysteine and phenylalanine counted. Solely the CDR3 DNA is kept, with 33 bases framed from the first base. V is cut by 4 bases and J by 11 bases, and the space between the germline ends is 14 bases. The sequenced sample consisted of blood. The sequence was collected from a woman aged 25 to 45 in good health. Here the chain combines TRBV20-1 and TRBJ2-5; too little of a D gene remains to name it. The CDR3 sequence is CSATKRALQYF. The DNA is TGCAGTGCTACCAAAAGGGCCCTACAGTACTTC.